This TCR beta chain is drawn from a study of regulatory T cells in long-lasting Graves disease. Time point of the sample: newly diagnosed GD, antithyroid drugs for less than 3 months. Preparation of the TCR library used RNA extracted from PBMCs. This clonotype was seen many times. Arm-PCR with iRepertoire HTBI primers amplified the CDR3 regions for these TCR beta libraries. Original analysis: Identified segments across samples numbered roughly 60 TRBV and over eleven TRBJ. TCRdb passed the multiplex PCR reads through MiXCR, listing each CDR3 protein once. The V and J calls come from TCRdb's annotation, not from the publication. The table shows around 420,000 distinct CDR3 sequences, with roughly a sixth occurring only once. V shed 3 bases and J shed 7 bases, with 7 bases lying between them. This CDR3 has 11 residues. CDR1 is DFQATT, CDR2 SNEGSKA, per germline (reference sequence).

Sample: peripheral blood mononuclear cells (PBMCs), taken at new diagnosis, from a patient treated with antithyroid drugs. The sequence was collected from a female donor with Graves disease. The V and J genes are TRBV20-1 and TRBJ2-1; D unresolved. CDR3 nucleotides: TGCAGTGCTAGCGCCGTTAATGAGCAGTTCTTC. The encoded protein is CSASAVNEQFF.